Included here is one TCR beta chain sequence, with context. The sample originates from a study of blood T cell repertoires in COVID-19. Across the study: Sites in the United States, Italy and Spain provided acute and convalescent COVID-19 samples. T cells, B-cell-depleted T cells, or PBMCs provided the cDNA or gDNA that served as material.

Per the authors' pipeline: Counts of nucleated cells, estimated from reference gene primer amplification, were obtained. Profiling relied on immunoSEQ multiplex PCR, and the TCRdb table lists in-frame clones only, not all of them. That table supplies the V and J calls and clone size; D and trimming were determined from the DNA. The sample contains a few hundred thousand clones, around nine tenths of which appear only once. From germline, CDR1 is SEHNR and CDR2 FQNEAQ (reference sequence). The CDR3 spans 14 residues. V lost 6 bases, J lost 2 bases, and 6 bases stayed unmatched. The chain recombines TRBV7-9 with TRBJ2-7, with 8 bases aligning to TRBD1. The receptor's source is a woman between 65 and 79 years old with active or convalescent COVID-19. Sample: peripheral blood. This CDR3 is CASSRQGFTYEQYF. DNA of the CDR3: TGTGCCAGCAGTAGACAGGGGTTTACCTACGAGCAGTACTTC.